One sample yielded the 3 T cell receptor beta chains listed below, sequenced in a study of blood T cell repertoires in COVID-19. The repertoire was sequenced with immunoSEQ multiplex PCR; TCRdb's copy has only in-frame clones and lacks some. The table includes 400,000 to 550,000 clones, nearly 90% detected once. The sample consisted of PBMCs or T cells enriched from blood (not recorded which). The receptor source for this set is a woman aged 18-29 years with acute COVID-19.

This chain uses TRBV28 with TRBJ1-2, with no clear D. Trimming took 2 bases from V and 4 from J, leaving 14 bases between them. The CDR3 covers 15 residues. Germline loops: CDR1 MDHEN, CDR2 SYDVKM. CDR3 bases: TGTGCCAGCAGTTTAATGGCCCGGGCGGGCTATGGCTACACCTTC. Translated: CASSLMARAGYGYTF.

The V gene is TRBV28, the J gene TRBJ2-3; 8 bases map to TRBD2. The germline gives CDR1 MDHEN, CDR2 SYDVKM. V gave up 5 bases and J gave up 6 bases; unmatched junction bases: 10. The CDR3 covers 15 residues. CDR3 residues: CASSMTSDALDTQYF. The CDR3 DNA sequence: TGTGCCAGCAGTATGACTAGCGATGCTTTGGATACGCAGTATTTT.

The V and J genes are TRBV19 and TRBJ2-3; possibly TRBD1 for D (6 bases). Germline lookup yields CDR1 LNHDA and CDR2 SQIVND (reference sequence). Trimming shortened V by 5 bases and J by 2 bases, and 14 bases separated the two germline ends. CDR3 length: 15 amino acids. The CDR3 nucleotides are TGTGCCAGTAGTGGGGGCGCGCCTTTCACAGATACGCAGTATTTT. It is translated as CASSGGAPFTDTQYF.